The 18 T cell receptor beta chains presented below share a single source sample, sequenced in a study of control samples from healthy donors and cancer patients (dated by TCRdb to 2020 to 2021). The method behind the library was the immunoSEQ multiplex PCR assay. This is the immuneACCESS table as TCRdb keeps it, with only in-frame sequences that have V and J called. A part of the clones is gone; compared with another copy, unresolved V genes explain less than half, and the rest is unexplained. The table for this sample lists 60,000 to 95,000 clones; about 80% of them were counted only once. Approximately 16% of the sample goes to the ten largest clones. Material for sequencing was blood. These TCRs come from a man between 50 and 59 years old in good health.

V gene TRBV6-5 combines with J gene TRBJ1-2, with D possibly matching TRBD1 (6 bases). From germline, CDR1 is MNHEY and CDR2 SVGAGI. V dropped 7 bases and J dropped 2 bases, with 14 bases sitting between them. CDR3 size: 14 residues. The CDR3 region has the DNA TGTGCCAGCACCTTAGGGGGGTACAACTATGGCTACACCTTC. Translation gives CASTLGGYNYGYTF.

The gene calls are TRBV6-1 and TRBJ2-5, with D uncertain. In germline, CDR1 is MNHNS, CDR2 SASEGT. The V and J ends lost 0 bases and 2 bases respectively, with 10 bases between them. The CDR3 runs 15 residues. The CDR3 here is CASSEAMGLQETQYF. CDR3 DNA: TGTGCCAGCAGTGAAGCGATGGGCCTACAAGAGACCCAGTACTTC.

The chain couples TRBV5-6 to TRBJ2-7; 8 positions match TRBD1. V trimming: 1 base; J trimming: 9 bases; junction bases outside the gene matches: 9. The CDR3 runs 14 residues. The V gene's germline CDR1 is SGHDT and CDR2 YYEEEE. The CDR3 nucleotides are TGTGCCAGCAGCTTGCCCGGGACAGGAGGAGGGCAGTACTTC. Translation gives CASSLPGTGGGQYF. Full variable domain (missing parts from reference TRBV5-6 and TRBJ2-7): DAGVTQSPTHLIKTRGQQVTLRCSPKSGHDTVSWYQQALGQGPQFIFQYYEEEERQRGNFPDRFSGHQFPNYSSELNVNALLLGDSALYLCASSLPGTGGGQYFGPGTRLTVT.

Only a few counts were recorded for this clone. The chain recombines TRBV2 with TRBJ2-7, with a weak D call TRBD1 (5 bases). There are 14 residues in the CDR3. Germline V gene sequence: CDR1 SNHLY, CDR2 FYNNEI. V dropped 0 bases and J dropped 2 bases, with 8 bases sitting between them. The CDR3 region has the DNA TGTGCCAGCAGTGAAGCGGGGCCTACCTACGAGCAGTACTTC. Translation gives CASSEAGPTYEQYF.

This chain links TRBV27 with TRBJ1-6; D is unclear. Trimming pared 7 bases from V and 14 bases from J, leaving 21 bases between. This CDR3 spans 14 amino acids. The germline CDR1 and CDR2 sequences are MNHEY and SMNVEV (reference sequence). CDR3 sequence (DNA): TGTGCCAGCAAAGACCGAGGTTCCCAATTGGCCCTCCACTTT. Translation gives CASKDRGSQLALHF.

This clone appeared a few times. Other DNA sequences in the sample encode the same CDR3. The chain combines TRBV7-8 with TRBJ1-2; a weak D match, TRBD1 (5 bases). V was clipped by 1 base and J by 4 bases, with 7 bases between them. CDR3 size: 13 residues. Looked up from germline, CDR1 is SGHVS and CDR2 is FQNEAQ. DNA for the CDR3: TGTGCCAGCAGCTTAGAGGGGTTCTATGGCTACACCTTC. Its protein product is CASSLEGFYGYTF.

The chain combines TRBV7-2 with TRBJ2-7; D gene uncertain. Germline CDR1 is SGHTA and CDR2 is FQGNSA. The CDR3 contains 15 residues. The germline V and J ends were trimmed by 2 bases and 0 bases, with 11 bases remaining between them. The CDR3 here is CASSLSPSSSYEQYF. In nucleotides, the CDR3 is TGTGCCAGCAGCTTATCGCCTTCGAGCTCCTACGAGCAGTACTTC.

The CDR3 coding sequence is TGTGCCAGCAGCGTAGCTACCGGCAGGGAGGCAGGAAACACCATATATTTT. It codes for CASSVATGREAGNTIYF. The V gene is TRBV9, the J gene TRBJ1-3, with D tentatively TRBD1 (5 bases). Per the germline V gene, CDR1 is SGDLS and CDR2 is YYNGEE. This CDR3 is built from 17 residues. Trimming took 0 bases from V and 4 from J, leaving 17 bases between them.

The chain employs TRBV4-3 and TRBJ2-1; D is ambiguous. Germline CDR1 is LGHNA and CDR2 is YSLEER. V lost 0 bases and J 1 base, leaving 10 bases between the germline ends. This CDR3 comprises 16 residues. The DNA of the CDR3 is TGCGCCAGCAGCCAAGACGCCGGGCCGTCCTACAATGAGCAGTTCTTC. Translated, it gives CASSQDAGPSYNEQFF.

The chain recombines TRBV5-6 with TRBJ1-5; D call uncertain. CDR3 length equals 12 residues. V was clipped by 2 bases and J by 7 bases, with 7 bases between them. Germline V gene sequence: CDR1 SGHDT, CDR2 YYEEEE. The CDR3 nucleotides read TGTGCCAGCAGCTTTGGAGCACAGCCCCAGCATTTT. Translating gives CASSFGAQPQHF. The full variable domain, its missing parts supplied by reference TRBV5-6 and TRBJ1-5, is DAGVTQSPTHLIKTRGQQVTLRCSPKSGHDTVSWYQQALGQGPQFIFQYYEEEERQRGNFPDRFSGHQFPNYSSELNVNALLLGDSALYLCASSFGAQPQHFGDGTRLSIL.

The J gene is TRBJ1-2, the V gene TRBV5-1; D is uncertain. CDR3 length: 13 amino acids. The V end lost 1 base, the J end lost 1 base, and 5 bases lay between the germline ends. The germline V gene has CDR1 SGHRS and CDR2 YFSETQ. This CDR3 is CASSLTVNYGYTF. For the CDR3, the DNA is TGCGCCAGCAGCTTGACAGTTAACTATGGCTACACCTTC.

The V gene is TRBV7-9, the J gene TRBJ2-5, with D perhaps given as TRBD1 or TRBD2 (6 bases each). CDR1 is SEHNR and CDR2 is FQNEAQ in the germline V gene (reference sequence). The CDR3 loop spans 14 amino acids. V shed 6 bases and J shed 4 bases, with 15 bases lying between them. CDR3: CASSVGGLGETQYF. CDR3 sequence (DNA): TGTGCCAGCAGTGTAGGGGGGTTGGGAGAGACCCAGTACTTC.

As DNA, the CDR3 is TGTGCCAGCAGGATTGGTGCCGAGCAGTACTTC. This translates into CASRIGAEQYF. The rearrangement joins TRBV3-1 (or the pseudogene TRBV3-2) to TRBJ2-7; D unresolved. Per germline, CDR1 LGHDT and CDR2 YNNKEL (reference sequence). V lost 6 bases, J lost 6 bases, and 9 bases lay in between. There are 11 residues in the CDR3.

The rearrangement links TRBV11-1 to TRBJ1-1, with D tentatively TRBD1 (5 bases). The germline V gene has CDR1 SGHAT and CDR2 FQDESV (reference sequence). The CDR3 has 13 amino acids. The V gene lost 2 bases and the J gene lost 2 bases, with 6 bases spanning the gap. The CDR3: CASSLTGNTEAFF. CDR3 DNA: TGTGCCAGCAGCTTAACAGGAAACACTGAAGCTTTCTTT.

V gene TRBV28 combines with J gene TRBJ2-7; TRBD2 might be the D (6 bases). V lost 6 bases and J 6 bases, leaving 12 bases between the germline ends. The CDR3 runs 12 residues. Germline-derived CDR1 and CDR2 are MDHEN and SYDVKM. In nucleotides, the CDR3 is TGTGCCAGCAGGATGGGGAGGCTCGAGCAGTACTTC. Protein product: CASRMGRLEQYF.

CDR3 sequence reads: CASSPRTSGRNEQFF. As DNA, the CDR3 is TGCGCCAGCAGCCCCCGGACTAGCGGGCGGAATGAGCAGTTCTTC. The rearrangement links TRBV4-3 to TRBJ2-1, with 11 bases fitting TRBD2. Losses at the gene ends were 4 bases for V and 7 bases for J; bases not matched to a gene: 6. The CDR3 totals 15 residues. CDR1 and CDR2 from the germline V gene are LGHNA and YSLEER.

This sequence joins TRBV14 and TRBJ2-3; D is ambiguous. V was shortened by 2 bases and J by 6 bases, with 9 bases between the two germline ends. The CDR3 is made up of 13 amino acids. Germline CDR1 SGHDN, CDR2 FVKESK. CDR3 in DNA: TGTGCCAGCAGCCAACAGGTTTTGGATACGCAGTATTTT. Its translation: CASSQQVLDTQYF.

This clone appeared once. This chain connects TRBV19 to TRBJ1-5; 9 bases map to TRBD1. The length of the CDR3 is 14 residues. Germline V gene lookup returns CDR1 LNHDA and CDR2 SQIVND (reference sequence). V shed 5 bases, J shed 9 bases, and the junction held 8 bases outside the gene matches. CDR3 nucleotide sequence: TGTGCCAGTAGTCCGGGACAGGGTGAGCTGCCCCAGCATTTT. Its protein product is CASSPGQGELPQHF.